The present T cell receptor beta chain was sequenced within a study of T cell responses to AZD1222 COVID-19 vaccine. Only in-frame clones appear in the TCRdb table, and some are missing; sequencing was by immunoSEQ multiplex PCR. This table holds 150,000 to 200,000 clones, roughly 92% found once. Second-dose timings of about 4 or about 12 weeks were pooled. About this clone itself: The target antigen is unknown.

The CDR3 totals 15 residues. CDR1 is MNHEY, CDR2 SMNVEV, per germline (reference sequence). The V segment lost 7 bases and the J segment 3 bases; nucleotides outside the gene matches: 12. General study points: Reports say nearly half of spike-specific TCRs go after unmutated variant regions. Increased Spike-specific TCR breadth and depth were observed after two AZD1222 doses.

Sample: peripheral blood, taken 28 days after the second AZD1222 dose. The gene calls are TRBV27 and TRBJ2-7; 7 bases align to TRBD2. This TCR came from an adult who received the AZD1222 COVID-19 vaccine. The DNA for the CDR3 is TGTGCCAGCACTTCTAGTCGGCTAGCGGTCTACGAGCAGTACTTC. It yields the protein CASTSSRLAVYEQYF.